This TCR beta chain was captured in a study of T-cell reconstitution after alpha-beta-depleted transplantation in children (dated by TCRdb to 2016 to 2017). Notes on the research overall: Using TCR repertoire profiling, the study quantitatively followed how T-cell immune reconstitution unfolded in children after TCRalphabeta/CD19-depleted allogeneic hematopoietic cell transplantation.

The method was PCR. Sequenced on an Illumina HiSeq 2500. TCR libraries were prepared with molecular barcoding, using unique molecular identifiers to normalize TCRbeta repertoire quantification. Through fastp at Q25 and MiXCR, TCRdb rebuilt clones from the public reads, retaining in-frame beta chains. Identical CDR3 protein sequences are pooled into one entry, listed with their most common genes and DNA. In this sample the table shows about 500,000 distinct CDR3 sequences, 32% of which occur a single time. The ten biggest clones cover approximately 2.3% of the sample. This clonotype was observed a few times. It lacks a known antigen. Within one base of it there is no much larger clone, and no base qualities were kept. The CDR3 runs 14 residues from the cysteine to the phenylalanine. Solely the CDR3 DNA is kept, with 42 bases framed from the first base. Reading the germline V gene (reference sequence) gives CDR1 DFQATT and CDR2 SNEGSKA. V loses 5 bases of germline sequence and J loses 1 base, and the interval between the two ends is 12 bases.

The sequencing used PBMCs from the stem cell graft donor, collected from the stem cell graft. The chain was built from TRBV20-1 and TRBJ2-1; D gene: possibly TRBD2, on 6 matching bases. This clonotype was obtained from a human donor who donated a stem cell graft to a child with aplastic anemia. The base sequence is TGCAGTGCTCCCAGTAGCGGTTCCTACAATGAGCAGTTCTTC. Translated, this is CSAPSSGSYNEQFF.